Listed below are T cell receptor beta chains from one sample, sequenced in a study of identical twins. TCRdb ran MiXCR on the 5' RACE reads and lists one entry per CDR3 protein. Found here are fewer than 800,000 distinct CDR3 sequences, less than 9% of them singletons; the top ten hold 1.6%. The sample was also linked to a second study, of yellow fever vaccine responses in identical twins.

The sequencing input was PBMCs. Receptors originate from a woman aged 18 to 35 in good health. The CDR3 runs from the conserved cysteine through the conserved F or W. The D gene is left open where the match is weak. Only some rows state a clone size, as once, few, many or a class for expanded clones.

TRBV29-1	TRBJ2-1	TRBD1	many	CSVVYVGQGNNEQFF	TGCAGCGTTGTTTATGTAGGACAGGGGAACAATGAGCAGTTCTTC
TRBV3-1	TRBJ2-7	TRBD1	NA	CASSLSGTDYEQYF	TGTGCCAGCAGCCTGTCCGGGACAGACTACGAGCAGTACTTC
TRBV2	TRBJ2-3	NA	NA	CASTNRESTDTQYF	TGTGCCAGCACGAACAGGGAAAGCACAGATACGCAGTATTTT
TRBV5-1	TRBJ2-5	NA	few	CASKERYQETQYF	TGCGCCAGCAAGGAACGGTACCAAGAGACCCAGTACTTC
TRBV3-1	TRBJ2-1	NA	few	CASSQGYGYEQFF	TGTGCCAGCAGCCAAGGTTACGGCTATGAGCAGTTCTTC
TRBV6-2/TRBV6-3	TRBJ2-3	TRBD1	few	CASSTYTLSRQGRLDTQYF	TGTGCCAGCAGTACCTATACGCTGTCTAGACAGGGACGCCTAGATACGCAGTATTTT
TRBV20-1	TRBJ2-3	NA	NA	CSARDWTGGLYTDTQYF	TGCAGTGCTAGAGATTGGACGGGGGGCCTGTACACAGATACGCAGTATTTT
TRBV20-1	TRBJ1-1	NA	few	CSASGERNTEAFF	TGCAGTGCTAGTGGAGAGAGGAACACTGAAGCTTTCTTT
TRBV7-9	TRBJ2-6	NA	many	CASSSGFSGANVLTF	TGTGCCAGCAGCTCCGGGTTCTCTGGGGCCAACGTCCTGACTTTC
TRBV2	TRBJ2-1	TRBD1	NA	CASTDDRDYNEQFF	TGTGCCAGTACCGACGACAGGGACTACAATGAGCAGTTCTTC
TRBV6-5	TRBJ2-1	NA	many	CASSYSGGASSYNEQFF	TGTGCCAGCAGTTACTCAGGGGGGGCGAGCTCCTACAATGAGCAGTTCTTC
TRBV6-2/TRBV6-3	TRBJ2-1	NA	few	CASSTSGASDEQFF	TGTGCCAGCAGTACATCAGGGGCTAGCGATGAGCAGTTCTTC
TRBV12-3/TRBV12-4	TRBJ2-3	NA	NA	CTSRRTDTQYF	TGTACCAGCAGACGCACAGATACGCAGTATTTT
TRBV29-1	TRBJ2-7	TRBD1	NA	CSAGQYPYEQYF	TGCAGCGCGGGACAGTATCCCTACGAGCAGTACTTC
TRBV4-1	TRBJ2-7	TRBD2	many	CASRGLAGAEQYF	TGCGCCAGCAGGGGACTAGCGGGAGCCGAGCAGTACTTC
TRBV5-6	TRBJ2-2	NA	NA	CASGLWGLPLWAAGELFF	TGTGCCAGCGGCCTCTGGGGCCTGCCGCTATGGGCCGCCGGGGAGCTGTTTTTT
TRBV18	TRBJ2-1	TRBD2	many	CASSPPPTSGSAEQFF	TGTGCCAGCTCACCACCTCCGACTAGCGGGAGCGCTGAGCAGTTCTTC
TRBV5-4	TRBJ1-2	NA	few	CASSLGRDGYGYTF	TGTGCCAGCAGCTTGGGAAGGGACGGTTATGGCTACACCTTC
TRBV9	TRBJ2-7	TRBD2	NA	CASSPLAGVSYEQYF	TGTGCCAGCAGCCCGCTAGCGGGAGTTTCCTACGAGCAGTACTTC
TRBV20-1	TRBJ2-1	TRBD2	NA	CSARGGTSGRYNEQFF	TGCAGTGCTAGAGGTGGGACTAGCGGGAGGTACAATGAGCAGTTCTTC
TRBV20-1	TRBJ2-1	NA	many	CSARDPSRLTYNEQFF	TGCAGTGCTAGAGATCCGAGCAGACTAACCTACAATGAGCAGTTCTTC
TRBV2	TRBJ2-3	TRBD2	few	CASSAEREGHRPDTQYF	TGTGCCAGCAGTGCAGAGCGGGAGGGCCATCGCCCAGATACGCAGTATTTT
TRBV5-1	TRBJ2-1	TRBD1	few	CASSPGQGGTNEQFF	TGCGCCAGCAGCCCGGGACAGGGGGGGACTAATGAGCAGTTCTTC
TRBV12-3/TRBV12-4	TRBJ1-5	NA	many	CASSLGGIGQPQHF	TGTGCCAGCAGTTTGGGGGGCATAGGTCAGCCCCAGCATTTT
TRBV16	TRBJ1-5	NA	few	CASSQTRSNQPQHF	TGTGCCAGCAGCCAGACCAGGAGCAATCAGCCCCAGCATTTT
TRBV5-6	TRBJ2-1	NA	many	CASSLKVRISSYNEQFF	TGTGCCAGCAGCTTGAAGGTGAGGATCAGCTCCTACAATGAGCAGTTCTTC
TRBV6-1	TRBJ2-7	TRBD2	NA	CASRDVAGTSGITYEQYF	TGTGCCAGCAGAGACGTAGCGGGGACTAGCGGGATTACCTACGAGCAGTACTTC
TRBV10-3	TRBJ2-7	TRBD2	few	CAISDGLAGGYEQYF	TGTGCCATCAGTGACGGACTAGCGGGAGGGTACGAGCAGTACTTC
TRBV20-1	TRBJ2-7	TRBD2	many	CSASKGGLAYEQYF	TGCAGTGCTAGTAAGGGAGGACTAGCCTACGAGCAGTACTTC
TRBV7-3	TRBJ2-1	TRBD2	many	CASSLFPQNLAGVGEQFF	TGTGCCAGCAGCTTATTTCCCCAAAATTTAGCGGGAGTTGGTGAGCAGTTCTTC
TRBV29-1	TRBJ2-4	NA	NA	CSVGQLAKNIQYF	TGCAGCGTTGGGCAGCTAGCCAAAAACATTCAGTACTTC
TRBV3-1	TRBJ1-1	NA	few	CASSQGRWANTEAFF	TGTGCCAGCAGCCAAGGAAGGTGGGCGAACACTGAAGCTTTCTTT
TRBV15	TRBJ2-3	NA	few	CATSPERTDTQYF	TGTGCCACCAGCCCCGAACGCACAGATACGCAGTATTTT
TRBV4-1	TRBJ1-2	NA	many	CASSHDVILGGYTF	TGCGCCAGCAGCCATGATGTGATCTTAGGAGGCTACACCTTC
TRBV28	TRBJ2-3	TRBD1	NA	CASTEGQPSTDTQYF	TGTGCCAGCACCGAGGGACAGCCAAGCACAGATACGCAGTATTTT
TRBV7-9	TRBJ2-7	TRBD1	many	CASSFLQGNEQYF	TGTGCCAGCAGCTTCTTACAGGGGAACGAGCAGTACTTC
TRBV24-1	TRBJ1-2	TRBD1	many	CATSDPDRDHGYTF	TGTGCCACCAGTGACCCGGACAGGGACCATGGCTACACCTTC
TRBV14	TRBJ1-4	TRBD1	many	CASSPWTGEGEKLFF	TGTGCCAGCAGCCCCTGGACAGGGGAGGGTGAAAAACTGTTTTTT
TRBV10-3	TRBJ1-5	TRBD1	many	CAISTGAGNQPQHF	TGTGCCATTAGTACAGGGGCCGGCAATCAGCCCCAGCATTTT
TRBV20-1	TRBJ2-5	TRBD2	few	CSARDFVGGTQETQYF	TGCAGTGCTAGAGATTTCGTGGGAGGGACCCAAGAGACCCAGTACTTC
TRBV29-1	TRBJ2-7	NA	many	CSVERTGSYEQYF	TGCAGCGTTGAAAGGACGGGGAGTTACGAGCAGTACTTC
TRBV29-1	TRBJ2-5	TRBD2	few	CSVSWTSGVQETQYF	TGCAGCGTTAGCTGGACTAGCGGGGTTCAAGAGACCCAGTACTTC
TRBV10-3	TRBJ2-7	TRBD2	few	CAITPTMWEGGYEQYF	TGTGCCATCACCCCGACTATGTGGGAGGGCGGCTACGAGCAGTACTTC
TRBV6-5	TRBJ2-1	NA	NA	CASSYSGASYNEQFF	TGTGCCAGCAGTTACTCCGGGGCTTCCTACAATGAGCAGTTCTTC
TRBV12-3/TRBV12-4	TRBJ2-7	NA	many	CASSPGHIYEQYF	TGTGCCAGCAGCCCCGGACATATTTACGAGCAGTACTTC
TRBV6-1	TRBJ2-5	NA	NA	CASTHAGRGAKTQYF	TGTGCCAGCACCCACGCAGGTCGGGGGGCGAAGACCCAGTACTTC